The 23 T cell receptor beta chains presented below share a single source sample, sequenced in a study of patients and donors after allogeneic stem cell transplantation (dated by TCRdb to 2020 to 2021). Receptor amplification or capture employed RT-PCR. These reads were obtained on a NextSeq 550. TCRdb cleaned the public reads at Q25 with fastp, built clones with MiXCR and kept in-frame beta chains. Entries that share a CDR3 protein sequence are merged under the most common genes and DNA. A total of about 960,000 distinct CDR3 sequences appear in this sample, under 20% of them only once. The ten most abundant clones make up around 6% of the sample. The sequenced material came from blood, either unsorted or a sorted T cell fraction (not recorded which). The receptors here all came from a human donor who was either an allogeneic HSCT recipient or a stem cell or donor lymphocyte infusion donor (not recorded which). It is not recorded whose cells these are; they may come from a transplant donor.

This clonotype was found once. The chain has TRBV6-4 and TRBJ2-3; D may be TRBD1 (5 bases). Germline lookup yields CDR1 MRHNA and CDR2 SNTAGT. This CDR3 is built from 15 residues. Trimming removed 1 base from V and 2 bases from J, with 10 bases in between. This CDR3 is CASSDYGHATDTQYF. The CDR3 nucleotides read TGTGCCAGCAGTGACTACGGACATGCCACAGATACGCAGTATTTT.

The rearrangement uses TRBV18 and TRBJ2-1; TRBD2 agrees at 9 bases. This CDR3 is 16 amino acids long. The junction had 6 bases not matched to a gene; V was cut back by 0 bases and J by 6 bases. CDR1 is KGHSH and CDR2 is LQKENI in the germline V gene. The CDR3 nucleotides read TGTGCCAGCTCACCACCGCGGGAGGGGAGTAGCAATGAGCAGTTCTTC. Protein sequence: CASSPPREGSSNEQFF.

The V and J genes are TRBV7-3 and TRBJ2-5; perhaps TRBD2 as D (7 bases). Per the germline V gene, CDR1 is SGHTA and CDR2 is FQGTGA. Trimming removed 3 bases from V and 1 base from J, with 18 bases in between. CDR3 length: 17 amino acids. The CDR3 loop is CASSFGIRGALQETQYF. The CDR3 DNA sequence: TGTGCCAGCAGCTTCGGTATTCGGGGGGCCCTCCAAGAGACCCAGTACTTC.

Only a few counts were recorded for this clonotype. The chain joins TRBV5-6 to TRBJ2-3; no definite D call. CDR1 is SGHDT and CDR2 is YYEEEE in the germline V gene. The CDR3 length is 14 residues. V was cut by 2 bases and J by 3 bases, with 10 bases left in between. This chain's CDR3 is CASSFPVTTDTQYF. The CDR3, as DNA: TGTGCCAGCAGCTTCCCGGTGACTACAGATACGCAGTATTTT. The full variable domain, with the rest looked up from reference TRBV5-6 and TRBJ2-3, is DAGVTQSPTHLIKTRGQQVTLRCSPKSGHDTVSWYQQALGQGPQFIFQYYEEEERQRGNFPDRFSGHQFPNYSSELNVNALLLGDSALYLCASSFPVTTDTQYFGPGTRLTVL.

The chain employs TRBV20-1 and TRBJ1-5, with a possible D match to TRBD1 (5 bases). Germline V gene lookup returns CDR1 DFQATT and CDR2 SNEGSKA (reference sequence). The length of the CDR3 is 14 residues. The V and J ends lost 6 bases and 6 bases respectively, with 18 bases between them. CDR3 in DNA: TGCAGTGCACATCCTGGGGGGACTGGTCAGCCCCAGCATTTT. Translating it yields CSAHPGGTGQPQHF.

The sample holds one count of this clonotype. This sequence joins TRBV6-2 or TRBV6-3 and TRBJ2-3, with 9 positions matching TRBD1. V lost 7 bases and J lost 3; bases outside the gene matches: 5. Looked up from germline, CDR1 is MNHEY and CDR2 is SVGEGT. This CDR3 contains 14 residues. As DNA, the CDR3 is TGTGCCAGCAAGCGGGACAGGGTGACAGATACGCAGTATTTT. Its translation is CASKRDRVTDTQYF.

V gene TRBV5-4 combines with J gene TRBJ2-5; 7 bases are shared with TRBD1. This CDR3 region has 14 residues. V gave up 3 bases and J gave up 1 base; unmatched junction bases: 3. Germline lookup yields CDR1 SGHNT and CDR2 YYREEE (reference sequence). CDR3 protein: CASSWRQGQETQYF. The CDR3 bases are TGTGCCAGCAGCTGGAGACAGGGCCAAGAGACCCAGTACTTC.

This chain connects TRBV7-9 to TRBJ2-1, with a tentative D call TRBD2 (7 bases). The V gene's germline CDR1 is SEHNR and CDR2 FQNEAQ (reference sequence). V gave up 9 bases and J gave up 0 bases, with 12 bases separating them. The CDR3 extends over 14 amino acids. CDR3 nucleotides: TGTGCCAGAGGGGGGACTACCTCCTACAATGAGCAGTTCTTC. Translation: CARGGTTSYNEQFF. Filled out from reference TRBV7-9 and TRBJ2-1, the complete variable domain reads DTGVSQNPRHKITKRGQNVTFRCDPISEHNRLYWYRQTLGQGPEFLTYFQNEAQLEKSRLLSDRFSAERPKGSFSTLEIQRTEQGDSAMYLCARGGTTSYNEQFFGPGTRLTVL.

Many counts were recorded for this clonotype. This chain joins TRBV12-3 or TRBV12-4 and TRBJ2-1; D is unclear. The CDR3 has 14 amino acids. Trimming took 1 base from V and 9 from J, leaving 13 bases between them. The CDR3 protein is CASSLGPGRSEQFF. The CDR3 DNA reads as TGTGCCAGCAGTTTAGGGCCGGGTAGGAGTGAGCAGTTCTTC.

The V and J genes are TRBV13 and TRBJ2-1, with TRBD2 matching over 8 bases. V lost 5 bases, J lost 7 bases, and 16 bases stayed unmatched. Per germline, CDR1 PRHDT and CDR2 FYEKMQ (reference sequence). The CDR3 runs to 17 residues. CDR3 DNA sequence: TGTGCCAGCAGCCTCTTATACGGGAGGGCCCTTAGGAATGAGCAGTTCTTC. Protein sequence: CASSLLYGRALRNEQFF.

This chain joins TRBV4-2 and TRBJ2-1; 10 nucleotides line up with TRBD2. The trim removed 0 bases at V and 10 bases at J, leaving 18 bases unmatched. CDR3 size: 19 residues. Germline V lookup: CDR1 LGHNA, CDR2 YNFKEQ. The CDR3 region is CASSQDIPRLAGNKREQFF. CDR3 DNA: TGTGCCAGCAGCCAAGATATCCCCCGACTAGCGGGCAACAAGAGGGAGCAGTTCTTC.

This clonotype was seen a handful of times. The chain combines TRBV5-6 with TRBJ2-3; TRBD2 aligns across 9 bases. From germline, CDR1 is SGHDT and CDR2 YYEEEE. The CDR3 runs 16 residues. V lost 0 bases and J lost 3; bases outside the gene matches: 5. The CDR3 protein is CASSLEAGGWTDTQYF. The CDR3 region has the DNA TGTGCCAGCAGCTTGGAAGCGGGGGGCTGGACAGATACGCAGTATTTT.

This clonotype came up many times. The gene calls are TRBV10-3 and TRBJ2-3, with TRBD2 matching over 7 bases. The CDR3 extends over 16 amino acids. Germline CDR1 and CDR2: ENHRY and SYGVKD. Trimming took 3 bases from V and 0 from J; bases not matched to a gene: 6. CDR3 in DNA: TGTGCCATCAGTGAAGCGGGAAAATTAAGCACAGATACGCAGTATTTT. Translating it yields CAISEAGKLSTDTQYF.

This clonotype showed up just a few times. J is TRBJ2-7 and V is TRBV11-2, with 8 bases aligning to TRBD2. The CDR3 is 17 amino acids. Per germline, CDR1 SGHAT and CDR2 FQNNGV. V was pared by 2 bases and J by 0 bases, with 9 bases of the junction left unmatched. The CDR3 sequence is CASSLPRGGRYSYEQYF. Written as DNA, the CDR3 is TGTGCCAGCAGCTTACCCCGGGGGGGCAGGTACTCCTACGAGCAGTACTTC.

This clonotype was found a few times. The chain links TRBV4-3 to TRBJ2-2; 7 bases align to TRBD2. Germline CDR1 reads LGHNA; CDR2 reads YSLEER. The V and J ends lost 4 bases and 7 bases, in that order; junction bases with no gene match: 9. The CDR3 is 15 residues long. The DNA of the CDR3 is TGCGCCAGCAGCCCCGGGGAGGGGTCGAGCGGGGAGCTGTTTTTT. Its translation is CASSPGEGSSGELFF.

This clonotype was counted a single time. The J gene is TRBJ2-7, the V gene TRBV19, with a weak D call TRBD1 (5 bases). V was shortened by 2 bases and J by 5 bases, with 13 bases between the two germline ends. CDR3 length equals 14 residues. Looked up from germline, CDR1 is LNHDA and CDR2 is SQIVND (reference sequence). This chain's CDR3 is CASSISPGPHEQYF. The DNA for the CDR3 is TGTGCCAGTAGTATATCCCCAGGGCCCCACGAGCAGTACTTC.

V and J are TRBV27 and TRBJ2-2; D not resolved. The germline V and J ends were trimmed by 0 bases and 2 bases, with 13 bases remaining between them. The length of the CDR3 is 17 residues. Germline V gives CDR1 MNHEY, CDR2 SMNVEV (reference sequence). CDR3 sequence (DNA): TGTGCCAGCAGTTTATCACCTGACACGATAAACACCGGGGAGCTGTTTTTT. Encoded protein: CASSLSPDTINTGELFF.

This clonotype is classed as medium-sized (0.01 to 0.1%). CDR3 sequence reads: CASSQEGHRDEQFF. The CDR3 DNA sequence: TGCGCCAGCAGCCAAGAAGGACATCGGGATGAGCAGTTCTTC. The chain couples TRBV4-3 to TRBJ2-1; a weak D match, TRBD1 (5 bases). The germline V gene has CDR1 LGHNA and CDR2 YSLEER. CDR3 length: 14 residues. Trimming removed 0 bases from V and 8 bases from J, with 11 bases in between.

The chain couples TRBV20-1 to TRBJ2-7, with D tentatively TRBD1 (6 bases). With 4 bases removed from V and 5 bases from J, the gap between germline ends came to 21 bases. Germline assignment: CDR1 DFQATT and CDR2 SNEGSKA (reference sequence). The CDR3 is made up of 15 amino acids. CDR3 protein: CSANPDRPYHDEQYF. In DNA, the CDR3 is TGCAGTGCTAACCCTGACAGGCCCTACCACGACGAGCAGTACTTC.

The CDR3 protein is CASSFARGDNEQFF. CDR3 DNA: TGTGCCAGCAGTTTCGCCCGGGGGGACAATGAGCAGTTCTTC. This sequence joins TRBV12-3 or TRBV12-4 and TRBJ2-1; 7 nucleotides agree with TRBD2. There are 14 residues in the CDR3. The junction had 4 bases not matched to a gene; V was cut back by 3 bases and J by 5 bases.

This rearrangement joins TRBV20-1 to TRBJ2-3, with a possible D match to TRBD2 (6 bases). CDR1 is DFQATT, CDR2 SNEGSKA, per germline (reference sequence). The CDR3 extends over 15 amino acids. V lost 4 bases to trimming and J lost 4 bases, with 18 bases between them. This CDR3 is CSAKRAVHSPDTQYF. The CDR3 DNA sequence: TGCAGTGCTAAGCGGGCGGTCCACTCCCCAGATACGCAGTATTTT.

The V call is TRBV4-3, the J call TRBJ1-4, with 8 positions matching TRBD1. CDR3 length: 16 residues. In germline, CDR1 is LGHNA, CDR2 YSLEER. V lost 0 bases, J lost 5 bases, and 5 bases stayed unmatched. CDR3 residues: CASSQDRRTGNEKLFF. For the CDR3, the DNA is TGCGCCAGCAGCCAAGATCGCCGGACAGGGAATGAAAAACTGTTTTTT.

This clonotype was seen a handful of times. V is TRBV4-3 and J is TRBJ2-3; D is possibly TRBD1 (6 bases). CDR1 is LGHNA and CDR2 is YSLEER in the germline V gene. The CDR3 covers 15 residues. V lost 0 bases, J lost 6 bases, and 13 bases lay in between. CDR3 sequence (DNA): TGCGCCAGCAGCCAAGAAGGGGGAAAGGGGGATACGCAGTATTTT. It is translated as CASSQEGGKGDTQYF.